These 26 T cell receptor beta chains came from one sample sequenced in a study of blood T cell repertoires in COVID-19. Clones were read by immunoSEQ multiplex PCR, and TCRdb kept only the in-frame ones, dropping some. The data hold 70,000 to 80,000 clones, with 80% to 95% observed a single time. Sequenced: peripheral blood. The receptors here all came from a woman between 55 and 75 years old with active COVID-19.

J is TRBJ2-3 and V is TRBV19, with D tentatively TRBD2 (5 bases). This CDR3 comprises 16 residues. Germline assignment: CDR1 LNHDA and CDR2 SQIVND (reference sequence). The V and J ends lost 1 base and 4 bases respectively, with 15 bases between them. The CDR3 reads CASSIAGSGYADTQYF. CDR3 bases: TGTGCCAGTAGTATAGCGGGGTCTGGTTATGCAGATACGCAGTATTTT.

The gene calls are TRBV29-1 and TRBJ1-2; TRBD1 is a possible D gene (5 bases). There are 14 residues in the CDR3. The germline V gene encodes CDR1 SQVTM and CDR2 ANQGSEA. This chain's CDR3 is CSPDRKKTNYGYTF. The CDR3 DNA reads TGCAGTCCTGACAGAAAAAAAACCAACTATGGCTACACCTTC.

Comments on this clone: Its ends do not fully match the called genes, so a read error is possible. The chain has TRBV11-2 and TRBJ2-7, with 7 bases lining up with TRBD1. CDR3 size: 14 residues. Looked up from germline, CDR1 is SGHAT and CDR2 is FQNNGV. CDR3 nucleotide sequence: TGTGCCAGCAGCATAGACAGGGAATACTACGAGCAGTACTTC. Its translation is CASSIDREYYEQYF.

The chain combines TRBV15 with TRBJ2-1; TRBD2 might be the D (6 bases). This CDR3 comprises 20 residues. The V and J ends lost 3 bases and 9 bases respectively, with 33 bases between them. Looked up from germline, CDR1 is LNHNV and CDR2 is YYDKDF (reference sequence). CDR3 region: CATSRGPYTAGMMWAGEQFF. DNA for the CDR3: TGTGCCACCAGCAGGGGACCCTATACGGCGGGAATGATGTGGGCTGGTGAGCAGTTCTTC.

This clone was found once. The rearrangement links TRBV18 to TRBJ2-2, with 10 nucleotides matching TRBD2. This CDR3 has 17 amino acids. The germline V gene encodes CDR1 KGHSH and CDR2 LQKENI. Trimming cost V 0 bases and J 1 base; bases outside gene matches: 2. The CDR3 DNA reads TGTGCCAGCTCACCACCTAGGACTAGCGGGAACACCGGGGAGCTGTTTTTT. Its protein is CASSPPRTSGNTGELFF.

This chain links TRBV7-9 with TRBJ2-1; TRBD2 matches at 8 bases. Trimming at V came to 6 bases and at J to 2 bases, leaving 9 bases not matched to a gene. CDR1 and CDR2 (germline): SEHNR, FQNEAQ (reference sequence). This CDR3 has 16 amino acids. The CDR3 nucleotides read TGTGCCAGCAGTCCCGATGGGCGGGGGGCCTACAATGAGCAGTTCTTC. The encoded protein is CASSPDGRGAYNEQFF.

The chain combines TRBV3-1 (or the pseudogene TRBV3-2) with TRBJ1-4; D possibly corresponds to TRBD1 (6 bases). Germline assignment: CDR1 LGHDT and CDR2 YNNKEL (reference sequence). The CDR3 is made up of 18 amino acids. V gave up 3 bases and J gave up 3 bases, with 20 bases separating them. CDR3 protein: CASSQPSGGRVANEKLFF. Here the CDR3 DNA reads TGTGCCAGCAGCCAGCCCAGCGGGGGGCGCGTGGCTAATGAAAAACTGTTTTTT.

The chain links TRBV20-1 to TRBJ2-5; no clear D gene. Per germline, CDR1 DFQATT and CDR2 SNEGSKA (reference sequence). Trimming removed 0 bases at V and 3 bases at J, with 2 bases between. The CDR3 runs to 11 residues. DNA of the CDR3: TGCAGTGCTAGAGATAAAGAGACCCAGTACTTC. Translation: CSARDKETQYF.

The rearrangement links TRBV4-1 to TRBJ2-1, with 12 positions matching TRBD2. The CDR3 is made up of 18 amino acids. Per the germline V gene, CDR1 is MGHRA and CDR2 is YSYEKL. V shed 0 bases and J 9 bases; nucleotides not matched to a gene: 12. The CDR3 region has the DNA TGCGCCAGCAGCCAAGATTGGGCTAGCGGGAGGGCCCGAAGTGAGCAGTTCTTC. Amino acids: CASSQDWASGRARSEQFF.

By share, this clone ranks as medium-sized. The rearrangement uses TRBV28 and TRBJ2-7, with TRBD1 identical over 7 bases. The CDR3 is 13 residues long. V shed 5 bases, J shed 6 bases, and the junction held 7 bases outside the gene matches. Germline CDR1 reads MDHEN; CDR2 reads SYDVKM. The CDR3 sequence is CASSPGTAGEQYF. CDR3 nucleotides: TGTGCCAGCAGTCCCGGGACAGCCGGCGAGCAGTACTTC.

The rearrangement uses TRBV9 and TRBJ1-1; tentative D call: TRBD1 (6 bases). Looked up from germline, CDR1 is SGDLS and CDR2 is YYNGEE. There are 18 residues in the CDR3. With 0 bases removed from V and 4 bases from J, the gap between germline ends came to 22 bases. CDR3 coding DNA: TGTGCCAGCAGCGTAGAGCTTGGTAGGGACACCAAAGGCACTGAAGCTTTCTTT. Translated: CASSVELGRDTKGTEAFF.

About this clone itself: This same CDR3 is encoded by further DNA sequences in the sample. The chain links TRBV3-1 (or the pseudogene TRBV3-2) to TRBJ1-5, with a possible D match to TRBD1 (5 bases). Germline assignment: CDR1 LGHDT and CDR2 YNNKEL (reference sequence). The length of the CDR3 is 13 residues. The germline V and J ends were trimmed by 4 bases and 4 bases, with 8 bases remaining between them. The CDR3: CASSPRGNQPQHF. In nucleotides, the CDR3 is TGTGCCAGCAGCCCACGGGGGAATCAGCCCCAGCATTTT.

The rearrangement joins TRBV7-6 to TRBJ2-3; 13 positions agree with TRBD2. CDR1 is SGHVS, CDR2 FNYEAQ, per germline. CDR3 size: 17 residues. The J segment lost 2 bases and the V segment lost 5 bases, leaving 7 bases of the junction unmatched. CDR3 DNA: TGTGCCAGCAGCCCCTGGACTAGCGGGAGTGCCACAGATACGCAGTATTTT. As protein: CASSPWTSGSATDTQYF.

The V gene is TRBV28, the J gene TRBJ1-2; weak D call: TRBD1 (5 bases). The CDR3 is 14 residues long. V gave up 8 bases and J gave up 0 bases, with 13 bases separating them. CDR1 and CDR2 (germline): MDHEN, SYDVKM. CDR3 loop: CASGKDSTNYGYTF. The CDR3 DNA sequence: TGTGCCAGCGGAAAAGACAGCACTAACTATGGCTACACCTTC.

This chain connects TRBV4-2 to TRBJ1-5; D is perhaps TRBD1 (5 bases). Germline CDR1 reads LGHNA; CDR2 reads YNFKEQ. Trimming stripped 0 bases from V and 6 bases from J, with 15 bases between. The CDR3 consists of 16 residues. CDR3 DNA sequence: TGTGCCAGCAGCCAAGATCCGGGGGTGAAAAGTCAGCCCCAGCATTTT. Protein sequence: CASSQDPGVKSQPQHF.

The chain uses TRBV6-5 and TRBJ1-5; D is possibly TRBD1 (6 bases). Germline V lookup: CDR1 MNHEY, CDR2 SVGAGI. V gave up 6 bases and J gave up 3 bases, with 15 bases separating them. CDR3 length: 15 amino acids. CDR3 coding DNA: TGTGCCAGCAGCCAAACAGGGTTGGTCAATCAGCCCCAGCATTTT. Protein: CASSQTGLVNQPQHF.

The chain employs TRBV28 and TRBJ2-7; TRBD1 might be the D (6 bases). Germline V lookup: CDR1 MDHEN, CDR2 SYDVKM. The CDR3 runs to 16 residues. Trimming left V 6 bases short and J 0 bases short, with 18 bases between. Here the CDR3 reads CASSLYRALSSYEQYF. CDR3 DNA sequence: TGTGCCAGCAGCCTATACAGGGCCCTCAGCTCCTACGAGCAGTACTTC.

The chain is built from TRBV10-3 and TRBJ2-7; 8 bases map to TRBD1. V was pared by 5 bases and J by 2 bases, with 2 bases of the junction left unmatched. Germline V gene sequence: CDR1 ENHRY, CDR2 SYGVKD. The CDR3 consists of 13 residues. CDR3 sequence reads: CAISSDRAYEQYF. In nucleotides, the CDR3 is TGTGCCATCAGTTCGGACAGGGCCTACGAGCAGTACTTC.

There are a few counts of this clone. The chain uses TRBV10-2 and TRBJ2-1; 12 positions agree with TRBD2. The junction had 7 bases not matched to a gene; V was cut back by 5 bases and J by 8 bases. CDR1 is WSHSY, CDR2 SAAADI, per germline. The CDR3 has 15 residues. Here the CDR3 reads CASSWTSGTGDEQFF. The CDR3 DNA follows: TGCGCCAGCAGTTGGACTAGCGGGACGGGCGATGAGCAGTTCTTC.

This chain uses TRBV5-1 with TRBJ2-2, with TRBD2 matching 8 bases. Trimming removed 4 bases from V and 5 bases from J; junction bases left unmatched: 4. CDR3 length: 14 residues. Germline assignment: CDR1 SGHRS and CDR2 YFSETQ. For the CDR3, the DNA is TGCGCCAGCAGCCAAAGCGGGAGTACCGGGGAGCTGTTTTTT. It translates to CASSQSGSTGELFF.

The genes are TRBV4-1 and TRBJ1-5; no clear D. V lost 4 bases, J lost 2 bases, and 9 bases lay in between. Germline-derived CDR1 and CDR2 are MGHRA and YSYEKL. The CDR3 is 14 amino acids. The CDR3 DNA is TGCGCCAGCAGCCTTACTTACGGCAATCAGCCCCAGCATTTT. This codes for CASSLTYGNQPQHF.

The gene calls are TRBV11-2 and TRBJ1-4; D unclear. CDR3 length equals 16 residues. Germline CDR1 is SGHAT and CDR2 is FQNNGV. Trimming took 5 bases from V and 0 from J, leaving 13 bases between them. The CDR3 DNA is TGTGCCAGCAGCCCCGGGGTGGCACCAACTAATGAAAAACTGTTTTTT. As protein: CASSPGVAPTNEKLFF.

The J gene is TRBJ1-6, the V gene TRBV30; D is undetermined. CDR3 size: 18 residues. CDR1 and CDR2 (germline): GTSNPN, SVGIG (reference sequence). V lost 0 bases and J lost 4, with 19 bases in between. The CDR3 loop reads CAWSVGGSGGVYNSPLHF. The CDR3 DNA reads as TGTGCCTGGAGTGTGGGTGGCAGCGGTGGGGTGTATAATTCACCCCTCCACTTT.

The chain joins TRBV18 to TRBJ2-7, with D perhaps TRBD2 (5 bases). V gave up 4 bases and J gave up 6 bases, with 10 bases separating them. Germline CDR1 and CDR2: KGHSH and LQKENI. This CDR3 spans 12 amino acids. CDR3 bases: TGTGCCAGCTCACTTAGTGAGGGCGAGCAGTACTTC. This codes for CASSLSEGEQYF. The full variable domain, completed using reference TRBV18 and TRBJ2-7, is NAGVMQNPRHLVRRRGQEARLRCSPMKGHSHVYWYRQLPEEGLKFMVYLQKENIIDESGMPKERFSAEFPKEGPSILRIQQVVRGDSAAYFCASSLSEGEQYFGPGTRLTVT.

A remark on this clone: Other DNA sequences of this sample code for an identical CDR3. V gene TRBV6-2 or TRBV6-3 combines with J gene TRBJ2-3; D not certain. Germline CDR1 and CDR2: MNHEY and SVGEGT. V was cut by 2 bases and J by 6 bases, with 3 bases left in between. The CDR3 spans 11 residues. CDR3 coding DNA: TGTGCCAGCAGTTACCTCGATACGCAGTATTTT. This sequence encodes CASSYLDTQYF.

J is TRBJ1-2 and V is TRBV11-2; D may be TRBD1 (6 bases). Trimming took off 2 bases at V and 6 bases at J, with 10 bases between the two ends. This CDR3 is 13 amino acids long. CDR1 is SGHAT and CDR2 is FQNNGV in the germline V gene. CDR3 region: CASSLHRADGYTF. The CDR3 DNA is TGTGCCAGCAGCTTACACAGGGCGGATGGCTACACCTTC.